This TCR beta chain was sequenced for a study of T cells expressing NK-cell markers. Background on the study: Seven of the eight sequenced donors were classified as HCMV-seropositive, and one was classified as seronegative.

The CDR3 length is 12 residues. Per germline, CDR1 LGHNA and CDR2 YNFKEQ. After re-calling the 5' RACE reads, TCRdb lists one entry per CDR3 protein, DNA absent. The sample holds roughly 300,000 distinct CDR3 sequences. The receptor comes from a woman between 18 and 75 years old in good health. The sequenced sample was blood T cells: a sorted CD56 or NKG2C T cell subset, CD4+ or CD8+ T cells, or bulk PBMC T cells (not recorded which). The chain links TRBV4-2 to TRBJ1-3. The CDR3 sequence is CASSRGDFTIYF.